The following is a T cell receptor beta chain sequence with its context. Antigen unknown. Assay: immunoSEQ multiplex PCR; the TCRdb copy retains only in-frame clones and omits some. The sample has about 210,000 clones; approximately 94% are singletons. The CDR3 is 13 residues long. Per the germline V gene, CDR1 is SEHNR and CDR2 is FQNEAQ (reference sequence). V was pared by 1 base and J by 4 bases, with 6 bases between. This entry is derived from a study of T cell responses to AZD1222 COVID-19 vaccine. Points from the study as a whole: A rise in Spike-specific TCR breadth and depth followed two AZD1222 doses. Epitopes outside B.1.351 and B.1.1.7 mutated regions reportedly drew nearly half of spike TCRs. Across spike, vaccine-associated CD4 TCRs were found, dominant at 160-218 and 743-854. Repertoires were obtained only post-peak T cell response.

The material was peripheral blood, obtained 28 days after the second dose of the MenACWY control vaccine. The chain is built from TRBV7-9 and TRBJ2-3; perhaps TRBD1 as D (6 bases). This sequence was found in an adult who received the MenACWY meningococcal vaccine as a control. The CDR3 region is CASSLGGPDTQYF. CDR3 nucleotides: TGTGCCAGCAGCTTAGGGGGGCCAGATACGCAGTATTTT.